A selection of T cell receptor beta chains follows, all from one sample in a study of OX40 agonist ivuxolimab in advanced cancers. TCRdb keeps only in-frame clones here, not all; method: immunoSEQ multiplex PCR. The table shows about 47,000 clones, with around 84% occurring only once. Sequencing used CD4+ or CD8+ T cells sorted from blood, obtained in a trial of the OX40 agonist ivuxolimab. The receptors derive from an adult with an advanced solid tumor such as melanoma, head and neck, liver or kidney cancer. Each CDR3 is given with its conserved first and last residue. Each record gives: CDR3 protein, CDR3 DNA, V gene, D gene, clone size, J gene. The D gene is left open where the match is weak. Only part of the rows carry a size: once, few, many, or a class if the clone is expanded.

CASSLVEQGWSDTQYF | TGCGCCAGCAGCTTGGTCGAACAGGGTTGGTCAGATACGCAGTATTTT | TRBV5-1 | NA | NA | TRBJ2-3
CAWTGNENTIYF | TGTGCCTGGACAGGGAACGAAAACACCATATATTTT | TRBV30 | NA | NA | TRBJ1-3
CASDSRENTEAFF | TGTGCCAGCGACTCACGGGAGAACACTGAAGCTTTCTTT | TRBV21-1 | NA | NA | TRBJ1-1
CASSLIRPTDTQYF | TGTGCCAGCAGCTTAATTCGCCCAACAGATACGCAGTATTTT | TRBV7-9 | NA | once | TRBJ2-3
CASSLRDFNTDTQYF | TGTGCCAGCAGCCTGAGGGACTTCAACACAGATACGCAGTATTTT | TRBV5-6 | NA | NA | TRBJ2-3
CASRPARQVRYTF | TGTGCCAGCAGGCCCGCTCGACAGGTTCGCTACACCTTC | TRBV7-6 | NA | NA | TRBJ1-2
CASSIGARHNTQYF | TGTGCCAGCAGTATCGGGGCTAGGCACAATACGCAGTATTTT | TRBV27 | NA | NA | TRBJ2-3
CASSPPGGNTEAFF | TGTGCCAGCAGCCCGCCCGGAGGGAACACTGAAGCTTTCTTT | TRBV7-9 | NA | NA | TRBJ1-1
CASSPSERWGQPQHF | TGTGCCAGCAGCCCGTCTGAAAGGTGGGGACAGCCCCAGCATTTT | TRBV5-8 | NA | NA | TRBJ1-5
CASRKGGGDTQYF | TGTGCCAGCAGGAAGGGCGGGGGGGATACGCAGTATTTT | TRBV27 | TRBD2 | once | TRBJ2-3
CASSKKRPRQGCQPQHF | TGTGCCAGCAGCAAAAAGAGGCCGAGACAGGGGTGTCAGCCCCAGCATTTT | TRBV21-1 | NA | NA | TRBJ1-5
CASSFAGGSYGYTF | TGTGCCAGCAGTTTCGCAGGGGGCTCCTATGGCTACACCTTC | TRBV27 | TRBD1 | NA | TRBJ1-2
CAAGSGSSYNEQFF | TGTGCCGCGGGTTCAGGGAGCTCCTACAATGAGCAGTTCTTC | TRBV6-4 | NA | once | TRBJ2-1
CASSRGTGGVEGNTIYF | TGTGCCAGCAGCCGGGGAACCGGAGGGGTGGAGGGAAACACCATATATTTT | TRBV7-2 | NA | NA | TRBJ1-3
CASSMGQGIYEQYF | TGTGCCAGCAGCATGGGACAGGGGATCTACGAGCAGTACTTC | TRBV11-3 | TRBD1 | NA | TRBJ2-7
CASSLGTSGTGEQYF | TGTGCCAGCAGCTTAGGGACTAGCGGGACAGGTGAGCAGTACTTC | TRBV11-2 | TRBD2 | once | TRBJ2-7
CASSPGRNTQYF | TGTGCCAGCAGCCCCGGACGGAATACGCAGTATTTT | TRBV13 | NA | few | TRBJ2-3
CASSPRTGASSYEQYF | TGTGCCAGCAGCCCGCGGACAGGGGCGAGCTCCTACGAGCAGTACTTC | TRBV11-2 | TRBD1 | once | TRBJ2-7
CASSHPEEGGYGNTIYF | TGTGCCAGCAGCCACCCCGAGGAAGGAGGGTATGGAAACACCATATATTTT | TRBV9 | NA | NA | TRBJ1-3
CASSFQFAGGDEETQYF | TGTGCCAGCAGTTTCCAATTCGCAGGAGGGGATGAGGAGACCCAGTACTTC | TRBV28 | NA | NA | TRBJ2-5
CASSQRRDYNEQFF | TGTGCCAGCAGCCAACGCCGGGACTACAATGAGCAGTTCTTC | TRBV4-2 | NA | NA | TRBJ2-1
CASSLLQAETQYF | TGTGCCAGCAGCTTACTCCAAGCGGAGACCCAGTACTTC | TRBV5-6 | NA | NA | TRBJ2-5
CASSSTGTGGTGELFF | TGTGCCAGCAGCTCAACCGGGACAGGGGGGACCGGGGAGCTGTTTTTT | TRBV7-9 | TRBD1 | NA | TRBJ2-2
CASSYSRGRQYF | TGTGCCAGCAGTTACTCGAGAGGGCGGCAGTATTTT | TRBV6-7 | NA | NA | TRBJ2-3
CASSLSGPGGLGQPQHF | TGTGCCAGCAGTTTATCGGGGCCGGGGGGGCTAGGTCAGCCCCAGCATTTT | TRBV27 | NA | NA | TRBJ1-5
CASSLSGTGGDEQFF | TGTGCCAGCAGCTTAAGCGGGACAGGGGGTGATGAGCAGTTCTTC | TRBV7-9 | TRBD1 | few | TRBJ2-1
CASSLRTGLLREQYF | TGCGCCAGCAGCCTTCGGACAGGGTTATTGCGCGAGCAGTACTTC | TRBV4-1 | TRBD1 | NA | TRBJ2-7
CASSQVSSYEQYF | TGCGCCAGCAGCCAAGTTAGCTCCTACGAGCAGTACTTC | TRBV4-1 | NA | NA | TRBJ2-7
CASSFRGSSYNEQFF | TGTGCCAGCAGTTTTCGGGGTAGCTCCTACAATGAGCAGTTCTTC | TRBV28 | NA | NA | TRBJ2-1
CASSIGANYGYTF | TGTGCCAGTAGTATAGGCGCGAACTATGGCTACACCTTC | TRBV19 | NA | NA | TRBJ1-2
CASSDTGQYSNQPQHF | TGTGCCAGTAGCGATACCGGGCAGTATAGCAATCAGCCCCAGCATTTT | TRBV19 | NA | NA | TRBJ1-5
CASSFWRTANTGELFF | TGTGCCAGCAGTTTCTGGCGGACTGCGAACACCGGGGAGCTGTTTTTT | TRBV28 | NA | NA | TRBJ2-2
CASSLGRVMNTEAFF | TGTGCCAGCAGTTTGGGCAGGGTTATGAACACTGAAGCTTTCTTT | TRBV27 | NA | NA | TRBJ1-1
CASSPDGSIQPQHF | TGTGCCAGTAGCCCGGACGGCTCAATTCAGCCCCAGCATTTT | TRBV19 | NA | NA | TRBJ1-5
CASSLAVGELFF | TGTGCCAGCAGCTTGGCCGTCGGGGAGCTGTTTTTT | TRBV5-5 | NA | NA | TRBJ2-2
CASPTGGGSNVLTF | TGTGCCAGCCCAACGGGAGGGGGTAGTAACGTCCTGACTTTC | TRBV5-4 | TRBD2 | NA | TRBJ2-6
CASSYIPGLAGGIEQFF | TGTGCCAGCAGCTATATACCGGGACTAGCGGGAGGTATTGAGCAGTTCTTC | TRBV7-2 | TRBD2 | NA | TRBJ2-1
CASSAMGEGGNEQFF | TGTGCCAGCAGTGCGATGGGGGAGGGGGGGAATGAGCAGTTCTTC | TRBV6-4 | NA | NA | TRBJ2-1
CASSDGQLTEAFF | TGTGCCAGCAGTGACGGACAACTTACGGAAGCTTTCTTT | TRBV6-4 | NA | NA | TRBJ1-1
CASSLAARSYEQYF | TGTGCCAGCAGCTTAGCAGCACGATCCTACGAGCAGTACTTC | TRBV11-2 | NA | once | TRBJ2-7
CASSPWEGGRTYNEQFF | TGTGCCAGCAGCCCTTGGGAGGGAGGGCGAACCTACAATGAGCAGTTCTTC | TRBV11-2 | TRBD2 | NA | TRBJ2-1
CASSLSTGVGDGYTF | TGTGCCAGCAGCTTATCAACAGGGGTGGGAGATGGCTACACCTTC | TRBV7-9 | TRBD1 | NA | TRBJ1-2
CASNLLAGGYNQQFF | TGCGCCAGCAACTTACTAGCGGGGGGTTACAATCAGCAGTTCTTC | TRBV5-1 | TRBD2 | NA | TRBJ2-1
CASSVPGTGYGYTF | TGTGCCAGTAGTGTCCCGGGCACCGGCTATGGCTACACCTTC | TRBV19 | NA | NA | TRBJ1-2
CASSSIAGGPDTQYF | TGTGCCAGCAGCTCTATAGCGGGAGGGCCAGATACGCAGTATTTT | TRBV4-2 | TRBD2 | NA | TRBJ2-3
CASSIGESYNEQFF | TGTGCCAGTAGTATCGGGGAGAGCTACAATGAGCAGTTCTTC | TRBV19 | NA | NA | TRBJ2-1
CASSYLAGGDTGELFF | TGCGCCAGCAGTTACCTAGCGGGGGGGGACACCGGGGAGCTGTTTTTT | TRBV4-1 | TRBD2 | NA | TRBJ2-2
CATSAGNTIYF | TGTGCCACGTCGGCCGGAAACACCATATATTTT | TRBV6-6 | NA | NA | TRBJ1-3
CASSQVASSSTDTQYF | TGTGCCAGCAGCCAGGTTGCTAGCTCTAGCACAGATACGCAGTATTTT | TRBV4-2 | NA | NA | TRBJ2-3